These 20 T cell receptor beta chains were sequenced from one sample in a study of shared clonotypes between healthy human individuals. The assay was immunoSEQ multiplex PCR, and TCRdb's table has in-frame clones only and misses some. The sample contains more than 2 million clones, around 95% of which appear only once. The specimen was naive CD4+ T cells sorted from blood. Subset defined: CD45RA+ positively selected. Receptor source: a man between 18 and 29 years old in good health.

J is TRBJ1-6 and V is TRBV10-2; D is unclear. V gave up 2 bases and J gave up 10 bases, with 15 bases separating them. The CDR3 is 15 amino acids. CDR1 and CDR2 (germline): WSHSY, SAAADI. The CDR3 loop is CASSEIPDFRSPLHF. CDR3 in DNA: TGCGCCAGCAGTGAGATCCCTGACTTTAGGTCACCCCTCCACTTT.

The chain has TRBV7-9 and TRBJ1-6, with D perhaps matching TRBD1 (5 bases). The CDR3 covers 15 residues. From germline, CDR1 is SEHNR and CDR2 FQNEAQ (reference sequence). Between the trimmed V and J ends, which lost 5 bases and 7 bases, there was a span of 15 bases. This chain's CDR3 is CASSLGGGTNSPLHF. The CDR3 DNA reads as TGTGCCAGCAGCCTCGGTGGGGGAACAAATTCACCCCTCCACTTT.

V and J are TRBV5-5 and TRBJ1-6; D perhaps matches TRBD1 (5 bases). V lost 0 bases to trimming and J lost 10 bases, with 14 bases between them. Germline CDR1 is SGHKS and CDR2 is YYEKEE (reference sequence). The CDR3 is 15 residues long. DNA for the CDR3: TGTGCCAGCAGCTTGGCTACAGGTCTTGGGTCACCCCTCCACTTT. Its protein product is CASSLATGLGSPLHF. The complete variable domain, with remaining parts taken from reference TRBV5-5 and TRBJ1-6, reads DAGVTQSPTHLIKTRGQQVTLRCSPISGHKSVSWYQQVLGQGPQFIFQYYEKEERGRGNFPDRFSARQFPNYSSELNVNALLLGDSALYLCASSLATGLGSPLHFGNGTRLTVT.

The chain recombines TRBV7-9 with TRBJ1-2; no clear D. V lost 0 bases to trimming and J lost 5 bases, with 7 bases between them. The CDR3 runs 13 residues. From germline, CDR1 is SEHNR and CDR2 FQNEAQ (reference sequence). CDR3: CASSLATDYGYTF. In DNA, the CDR3 is TGTGCCAGCAGCTTAGCGACGGATTATGGCTACACCTTC.

The chain has TRBV30 and TRBJ2-1; D may match TRBD1 or TRBD2 (6 bases each). Deletions cut 5 bases from V and 8 bases from J, with 16 bases between. This CDR3 contains 13 residues. Germline CDR1 GTSNPN, CDR2 SVGIG (reference sequence). The CDR3 protein is CAWGGPSWDEQFF. CDR3 sequence (DNA): TGTGCCTGGGGGGGGCCCTCATGGGATGAGCAGTTCTTC.

A single count supports this clone. The chain is built from TRBV28 and TRBJ1-4; 9 positions match TRBD1. Germline lookup yields CDR1 MDHEN and CDR2 SYDVKM. CDR3 length: 15 amino acids. The V and J ends lost 5 bases and 6 bases, in that order; junction bases with no gene match: 7. CDR3 protein: CASSNGQGRDEKLFF. Here the CDR3 DNA reads TGTGCCAGCAGTAATGGACAGGGGCGGGATGAAAAACTGTTTTTT.

J is TRBJ2-1 and V is TRBV10-3, with a possible D match to TRBD2 (5 bases). Germline loops: CDR1 ENHRY, CDR2 SYGVKD. The CDR3 consists of 13 residues. The V end was cut by 4 bases, the J end by 5 bases, with 9 bases between. The CDR3 region has the DNA TGTGCCATCAGTGTATGGACTGACAATGAGCAGTTCTTC. Encoded protein: CAISVWTDNEQFF.

The genes are TRBV19 and TRBJ2-7, with 7 bases matching TRBD1. This CDR3 is 14 amino acids long. CDR1 is LNHDA, CDR2 SQIVND, per germline (reference sequence). Unmatched junction bases numbered 9, after V lost 4 bases and J lost 6 bases. CDR3 protein: CASSTTGSHVEQYF. For the CDR3, the DNA is TGTGCCAGTAGTACGACAGGGTCGCACGTCGAGCAGTACTTC.

This chain uses TRBV7-2 with TRBJ2-3; TRBD1 aligns across 9 bases. The CDR3 contains 15 residues. Unmatched junction bases numbered 6, after V lost 5 bases and J lost 3 bases. In germline, CDR1 is SGHTA, CDR2 FQGNSA. The CDR3 DNA reads as TGTGCCAGCAGCCCTGGACAGGGGTTAACAGATACGCAGTATTTT. Translation gives CASSPGQGLTDTQYF.

The gene calls are TRBV28 and TRBJ1-4, with 7 positions matching TRBD1. Germline trimming cut 6 bases from V and 4 bases from J; bases unmatched to any gene: 11. CDR1 is MDHEN, CDR2 SYDVKM, per germline. The length of the CDR3 is 16 residues. The CDR3 is CASRSFTGDSNEKLFF. The CDR3 DNA follows: TGTGCCAGCAGAAGTTTCACGGGGGACAGTAATGAAAAACTGTTTTTT. Based on the CDR3 plus reference TRBV28 and TRBJ1-4, the full variable domain is DVKVTQSSRYLVKRTGEKVFLECVQDMDHENMFWYRQDPGLGLRLIYFSYDVKMKEKGDIPEGYSVSREKKERFSLILESASTNQTSMYLCASRSFTGDSNEKLFFGSGTQLSVL.

V and J are TRBV5-1 and TRBJ2-3, with 8 bases matching TRBD2. In germline, CDR1 is SGHRS, CDR2 YFSETQ. V shed 4 bases, J shed 14 bases, and the junction held 12 bases outside the gene matches. The CDR3 sequence is 13 residues long. The CDR3 spells CASSPYPGTSWYF. The CDR3 region has the DNA TGCGCCAGCAGCCCCTACCCCGGGACTAGTTGGTATTTT.

The rearrangement uses TRBV11-2 and TRBJ2-2; the match to TRBD2 covers 9 bases. V gave up 1 base and J gave up 6 bases; unmatched junction bases: 6. Germline CDR1 SGHAT, CDR2 FQNNGV. The CDR3 consists of 16 residues. In DNA, the CDR3 is TGTGCCAGCAGCTTAGTAGCTAGCGGGATTCCCGGGGAGCTGTTTTTT. It yields the protein CASSLVASGIPGELFF.

As regards this clone: Other DNA sequences in this sample translate to the same CDR3. The chain uses TRBV18 and TRBJ2-7; D is perhaps TRBD2 (5 bases). CDR1 is KGHSH and CDR2 is LQKENI in the germline V gene. CDR3 size: 13 residues. Trimming shortened V by 3 bases and J by 0 bases, and 6 bases separated the two germline ends. CDR3 in DNA: TGTGCCAGCTCACCGACTAACTCCTACGAGCAGTACTTC. Amino acids: CASSPTNSYEQYF.

V gene TRBV4-1 combines with J gene TRBJ1-1, with unresolved D. V lost 1 base and J 4 bases, leaving 10 bases between the germline ends. Germline V gives CDR1 MGHRA, CDR2 YSYEKL. The CDR3 spans 14 residues. This CDR3 reads CASSQVASITEAFF. DNA for the CDR3: TGCGCCAGCAGCCAAGTAGCCTCAATCACTGAAGCTTTCTTT.

V and J are TRBV9 and TRBJ2-7; D unresolved. Trimming removed 0 bases from V and 4 bases from J, with 14 bases in between. Germline-derived CDR1 and CDR2 are SGDLS and YYNGEE. CDR3 length equals 15 residues. The CDR3 DNA reads as TGTGCCAGCAGCGTAGACCCGGTCGCTTCGTACGAGCAGTACTTC. This gives the protein CASSVDPVASYEQYF.

The DNA of the CDR3 is TGCGCCAGCAGCCAAGGTCAACAGGGCTCCTACGAGCAGTACTTC. As protein: CASSQGQQGSYEQYF. The chain is built from TRBV4-1 and TRBJ2-5; TRBD1 is a possible D gene (6 bases). The end of the DNA is better explained by TRBJ2-7, so the J call may be wrong. This CDR3 has 15 amino acids. CDR1 and CDR2 from the germline V gene are MGHRA and YSYEKL.

The chain carries TRBV18 and TRBJ1-6; no clear D. V was clipped by 3 bases and J by 10 bases, with 10 bases between them. Germline V CDR1 and CDR2: KGHSH, LQKENI. The CDR3 covers 13 residues. In DNA form, the CDR3 reads TGTGCCAGCTCACCCCTCACCCAATCACCCCTCCACTTT. It specifies CASSPLTQSPLHF.

The chain has TRBV5-1 and TRBJ1-1; perhaps TRBD1 as D (6 bases). V lost 0 bases and J lost 11, with 11 bases in between. Germline loops: CDR1 SGHRS, CDR2 YFSETQ. The CDR3 contains 12 residues. The CDR3 spells CASSLDQGRAFF. As DNA, the CDR3 is TGCGCCAGCAGCTTGGATCAGGGGAGGGCTTTCTTT. Full variable domain (remainder filled in from reference TRBV5-1 and TRBJ1-1): KAGVTQTPRYLIKTRGQQVTLSCSPISGHRSVSWYQQTPGQGLQFLFEYFSETQRNKGNFPGRFSGRQFSNSRSEMNVSTLELGDSALYLCASSLDQGRAFFGQGTRLTVV.

This clone showed up just once. This chain links TRBV10-3 with TRBJ2-3, with D maybe TRBD1 (6 bases). The V end was cut by 6 bases, the J end by 3 bases, with 19 bases between. CDR3 length: 16 amino acids. Germline V gene sequence: CDR1 ENHRY, CDR2 SYGVKD. DNA of the CDR3: TGTGCCATCAGCCCGGGACACTCCTTAGGGACAGATACGCAGTATTTT. As protein: CAISPGHSLGTDTQYF.

V usage is TRBV10-3 and J usage is TRBJ2-5; D is perhaps TRBD1 (5 bases). The length of the CDR3 is 12 residues. Deletions cut 10 bases from V and 5 bases from J, with 14 bases between. Germline CDR1 ENHRY, CDR2 SYGVKD. This CDR3 is CATRGTQETQYF. For the CDR3, the DNA is TGTGCCACAAGGGGCACTCAGGAGACCCAGTACTTC.